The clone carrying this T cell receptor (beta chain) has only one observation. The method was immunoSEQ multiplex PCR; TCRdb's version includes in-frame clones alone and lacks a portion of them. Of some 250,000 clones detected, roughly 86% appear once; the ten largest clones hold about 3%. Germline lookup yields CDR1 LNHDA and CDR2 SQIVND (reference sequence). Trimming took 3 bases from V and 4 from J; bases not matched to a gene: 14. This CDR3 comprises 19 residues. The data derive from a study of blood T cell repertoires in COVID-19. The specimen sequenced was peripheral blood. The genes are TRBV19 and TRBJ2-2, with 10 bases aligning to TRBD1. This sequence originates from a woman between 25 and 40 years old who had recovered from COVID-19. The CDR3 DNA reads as TGTGCCAGTAGTATTCGTTCCCCGAGCGGACAGGGGGGCACCGGGGAGCTGTTTTTT. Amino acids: CASSIRSPSGQGGTGELFF.